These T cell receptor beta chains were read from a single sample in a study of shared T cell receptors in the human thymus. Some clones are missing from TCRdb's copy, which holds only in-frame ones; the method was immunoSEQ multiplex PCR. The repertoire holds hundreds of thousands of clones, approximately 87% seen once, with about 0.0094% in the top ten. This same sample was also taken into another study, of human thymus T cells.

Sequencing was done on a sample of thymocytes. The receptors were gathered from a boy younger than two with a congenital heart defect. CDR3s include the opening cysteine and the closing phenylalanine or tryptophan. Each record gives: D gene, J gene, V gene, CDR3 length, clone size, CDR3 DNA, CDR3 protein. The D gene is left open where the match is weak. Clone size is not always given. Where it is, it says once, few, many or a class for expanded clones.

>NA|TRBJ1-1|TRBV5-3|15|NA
TGTGCCAGAAGCTTCCCCGGACAGTTATTTACTGAAGCTTTCTTT
CARSFPGQLFTEAFF
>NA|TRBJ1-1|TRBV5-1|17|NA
NA
CASSPSWSGQGTLKLSF
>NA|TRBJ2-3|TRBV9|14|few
TGTGCCAGCAGCGTAGTGGGGCCTTCGGATACGCAGTATTTT
CASSVVGPSDTQYF
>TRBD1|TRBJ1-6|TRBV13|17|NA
TGTGCCAGCAGCTTAGAGGGACAGGGGAATAGCAATTCACCCCTCCACTTT
CASSLEGQGNSNSPLHF
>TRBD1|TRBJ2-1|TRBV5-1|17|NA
TGCGCCAGCTCACCCCCCCAAGGGGGACAGGGGAGAAATGAGCAGTTCTTC
CASSPPQGGQGRNEQFF
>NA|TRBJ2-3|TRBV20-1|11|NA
TGCAGTGCTACCGGGACAGATACGCAGTATTTT
CSATGTDTQYF
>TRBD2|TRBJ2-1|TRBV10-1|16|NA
TGCGCCAGCAGTGAAGGGACTAGCGGCTCCTACAATGAGCAGTTCTTC
CASSEGTSGSYNEQFF
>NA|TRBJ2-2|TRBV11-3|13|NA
TGTGCCAGCAGCTTTCCCCCTCCCGGGGAGCTGTTTTTT
CASSFPPPGELFF
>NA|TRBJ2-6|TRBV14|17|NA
TGTGCCAGCAGCCAAGACAGGACTGACTCTGGGGCCAACGTCCTGACTTTC
CASSQDRTDSGANVLTF
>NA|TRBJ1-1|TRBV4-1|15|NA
TGCGCCAGCAGCCAAGCTTGGGTCAGAAAGGGGGTAGCTTTCTTT
CASSQAWVRKGVAFF
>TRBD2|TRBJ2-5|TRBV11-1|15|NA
TGTGCCAGCAGCTTACTATCGGGGGGACAAGAGACCCAGTACTTC
CASSLLSGGQETQYF
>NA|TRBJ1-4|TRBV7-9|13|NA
TGTGCCAGCAGCGCTCGGTTTAATGAAAAACTGTTTTTT
CASSARFNEKLFF
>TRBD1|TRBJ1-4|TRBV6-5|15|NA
TGTGCCAGCAGTTACTTGGGACAGGGGTATGAAAAACTGTTTTTT
CASSYLGQGYEKLFF
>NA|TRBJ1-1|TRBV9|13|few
TGTGCCAGCAGCGTTACAGGGAACACTGAAGCTTTCTTT
CASSVTGNTEAFF
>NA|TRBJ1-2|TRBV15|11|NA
TGTGCCACAAGGACAGTTCGAGGCTACACCTTC
CATRTVRGYTF
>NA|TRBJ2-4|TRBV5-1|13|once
TGCGCCAGCAGCTTGGGGGCAGCTAACATTCAGTACTTC
CASSLGAANIQYF
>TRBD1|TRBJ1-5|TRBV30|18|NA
TGTGCCTGGAGTGTTGGACGACAGGGGGCTAGGGGCAATCAGCCCCAGCATTTT
CAWSVGRQGARGNQPQHF
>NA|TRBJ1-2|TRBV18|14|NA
TGTGCCAGCTCACCACGTCGGTTACCGGATGGCTACACCTTC
CASSPRRLPDGYTF
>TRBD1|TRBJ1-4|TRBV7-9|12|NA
TGTGCCAGCAGCTTAGGCTCCCGGGACAGCGAATTT
CASSLGSRDSEF
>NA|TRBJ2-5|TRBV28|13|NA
TGTGCCAGCAGTTTAGTGCGGAAAGAGACCCAGTACTTC
CASSLVRKETQYF
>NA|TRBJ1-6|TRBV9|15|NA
TGTGCCAGCAGCCAAGGGAGAGAGTATAATTCACCCCTCCACTTT
CASSQGREYNSPLHF
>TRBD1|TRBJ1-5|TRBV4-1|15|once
TGCGCCAGCAGCGCAAGGACAGGTCCGGATCAGCCCCAGCATTTT
CASSARTGPDQPQHF
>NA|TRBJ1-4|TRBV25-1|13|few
TGTGCCAGCAGTGGGGGGGTGGGGGAAAAACTGTTTTTT
CASSGGVGEKLFF
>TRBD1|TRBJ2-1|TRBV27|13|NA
TGTGCCCGGCGGACAGGGGAAAGCAATGAGCAGTTCTTC
CARRTGESNEQFF
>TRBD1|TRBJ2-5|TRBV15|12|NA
TGTGCCACCAGCAGAGACAGGGGGCCCCAGTACTTC
CATSRDRGPQYF
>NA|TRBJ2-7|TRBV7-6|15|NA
TGTGCCAGCAGCTTAGCGGGTCGGGATGGCTACGAGCAGTACTTC
CASSLAGRDGYEQYF
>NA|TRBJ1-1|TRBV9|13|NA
TGTGCCAGCAGCTCAGGCACGAACACTGAAGCTTTCTTT
CASSSGTNTEAFF
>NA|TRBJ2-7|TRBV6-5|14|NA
TGTGCCAGCAGTTCTGACCCATCAGGGGTTGAGCAGTACTTC
CASSSDPSGVEQYF
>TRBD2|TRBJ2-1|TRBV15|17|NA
TGTGCCACCAGCAGAGTCAGATCGGGAGGGAAGGGCAATGAGCAGTTCTTC
CATSRVRSGGKGNEQFF
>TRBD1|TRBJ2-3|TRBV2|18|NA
TGTGCCAGCAGTGAAGCTATCTCAGGGGGCATCCACACAGATACGCAGTATTTT
CASSEAISGGIHTDTQYF
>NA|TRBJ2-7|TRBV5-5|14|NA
TGTGCCAGCAGCTTGTGGCGGGTGCCCTACGAGCAGTACTTC
CASSLWRVPYEQYF
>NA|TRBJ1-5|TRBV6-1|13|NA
TGTGCCAGCAGTTTCACAGAAAATCAGCCCCAGCATTTT
CASSFTENQPQHF
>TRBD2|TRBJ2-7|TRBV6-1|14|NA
TGTGCCAGCAGTGCTAGCGGAAGCTCCTACGAGCAGTACTTC
CASSASGSSYEQYF
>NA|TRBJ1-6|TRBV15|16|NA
TGTGCCACCAGCAGAGTTATGAGGAGGGCTAATTCACCCCTCCACTTT
CATSRVMRRANSPLHF
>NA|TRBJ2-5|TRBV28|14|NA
TGTGCCAGCAGTTTAAGGGGTGGGGAAGAGACCCAGTACTTC
CASSLRGGEETQYF
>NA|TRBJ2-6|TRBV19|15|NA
TGTGCCAGTAGTATGGGCCACTCTGGGGCCAACGTCCTGACTTTC
CASSMGHSGANVLTF
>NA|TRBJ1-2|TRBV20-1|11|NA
TGCAGTGCTAAACACCCCTATGGCTACACCTTC
CSAKHPYGYTF
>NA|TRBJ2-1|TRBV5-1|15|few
TGCGCCAGCAGTCTACTAGGCTCTTGCTACAATGAGCAGTTCTTC
CASSLLGSCYNEQFF
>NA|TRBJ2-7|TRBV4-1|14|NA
TGCGCCAGCAGCCAAGAGCTCAGGCCCTACGAGCAGTACTTC
CASSQELRPYEQYF
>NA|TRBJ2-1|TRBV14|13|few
TGTGCCAGCAGCCAAGGCGCAGGGAATGAGCAGTTCTTC
CASSQGAGNEQFF
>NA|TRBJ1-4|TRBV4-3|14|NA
TGCGCCAGCAGCCAAGATTTTCAGGTCGAAAAACTGTTTTTT
CASSQDFQVEKLFF
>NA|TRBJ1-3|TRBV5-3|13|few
TGTGCCAGAAGCCGTGGGGGGGGAAACACCATATATTTT
CARSRGGGNTIYF
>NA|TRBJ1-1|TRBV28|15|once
TGTGCCAGCAGTGAACCCCAGGGTATGAACACTGAAGCTTTCTTT
CASSEPQGMNTEAFF
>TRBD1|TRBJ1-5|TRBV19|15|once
TGTGCCAGTAGTATAGGTGTCAGGGGGGATCAGCCCCAGCATTTT
CASSIGVRGDQPQHF
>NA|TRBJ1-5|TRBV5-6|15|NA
TGTGCCAGCAGCTTTAGTGGACATAACAATCAGCCCCAGCATTTT
CASSFSGHNNQPQHF
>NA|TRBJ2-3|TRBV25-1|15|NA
TGTGCCAGCAGTGAATTGGGACTTAGCACAGATACGCAGTATTTT
CASSELGLSTDTQYF
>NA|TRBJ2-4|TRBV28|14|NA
TGTGCCAGCAGTCCAGGTATAGCCAAAAACATTCAGTACTTC
CASSPGIAKNIQYF
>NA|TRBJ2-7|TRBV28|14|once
TGTGCCAGCAGTCTTCAAACAGGGTTTCGCGAGCAGTACTTC
CASSLQTGFREQYF
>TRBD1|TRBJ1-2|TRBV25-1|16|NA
TGTGCCTCCAGTGCCCCGACAGGGATTGGTAACTATGGCTACACCTTC
CASSAPTGIGNYGYTF
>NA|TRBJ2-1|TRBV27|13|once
TGTGCCAGCTCTGGAGTAGAGTCGAATGAGCAGTTCTTC
CASSGVESNEQFF
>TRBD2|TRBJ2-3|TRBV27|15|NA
TGTGCCAGCCGGACTAGCGGGAGCCCCCCAGATACGCAGTATTTT
CASRTSGSPPDTQYF
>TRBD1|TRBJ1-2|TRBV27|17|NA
TGTGCCAGCAGTTTACGGGACAGGGGGTTACCCTACTATGGCTACACCTTC
CASSLRDRGLPYYGYTF
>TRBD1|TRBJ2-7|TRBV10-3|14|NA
TGTGCCATCACCACCGGGACAGAATCCTACGAGCAGTACTTC
CAITTGTESYEQYF